This T cell receptor (beta chain) was sequenced in a study of blood T cell repertoires in COVID-19. About the research overall: Nucleic acid was either cDNA or gDNA, and it came from T cells, B-cell-depleted T cells, or PBMCs.

Profiling relied on immunoSEQ multiplex PCR, and the TCRdb table lists in-frame clones only, not all of them. The table includes a few hundred thousand clones, 85% detected once. CDR3 length equals 16 residues. The trim removed 5 bases at V and 3 bases at J, leaving 8 bases unmatched. Germline V lookup: CDR1 PRHDT, CDR2 FYEKMQ (reference sequence). J is TRBJ2-7 and V is TRBV13; 12 positions agree with TRBD2. The clonotype was recovered from a woman younger than 30 with acute or convalescent COVID-19. Sequenced sample: peripheral blood. The CDR3 region has the DNA TGTGCCAGCAGCCGTTCTAGCGGGAGGGTATTCTACGAGCAGTACTTC. Protein product: CASSRSSGRVFYEQYF.